This T cell receptor beta chain derives from a study of T-cell memory formation after mild COVID-19. Germline assignment: CDR1 PRHDT and CDR2 FYEKMQ (reference sequence). This CDR3 contains 16 residues. V was cut by 0 bases and J by 5 bases, with 15 bases left in between. TCRdb processed the 5' RACE reads anew with MiXCR; each CDR3 protein has one entry. The sample includes 350,000 to 500,000 distinct CDR3 sequences, under 25% of them seen just once. The TCR comes from an adult woman who had mild COVID-19 (a few samples of this study predate the infection). Cell type and time point are not known. The specimen was PBMCs or a T cell subset sorted from them (not recorded which). This chain uses TRBV13 with TRBJ2-3, with a tentative D call TRBD2 (7 bases). The CDR3 sequence: CASSLGLGGPGDTQYF. The CDR3 DNA sequence: TGTGCCAGCAGCTTAGGATTGGGGGGGCCGGGAGATACGCAGTATTTT.